These 2 T cell receptor beta chains share one sample of origin, sequenced in a study of T cell responses to AZD1222 COVID-19 vaccine. TCRdb's copy holds only in-frame clones and misses some; the assay was immunoSEQ multiplex PCR. This table holds about 140,000 clones, 80% to 95% found once. The source material was peripheral blood, sampled 28 days after the second AZD1222 dose. These receptors were taken from an adult who received the AZD1222 COVID-19 vaccine.

The V call is TRBV4-3, the J call TRBJ2-1, with D possibly being TRBD2 (7 bases). Trimming cost V 2 bases and J 2 bases, with 16 bases left between them. The germline gives CDR1 LGHNA, CDR2 YSLEER. This CDR3 region has 17 residues. Here the CDR3 DNA reads TGCGCCAGCAGCCAATACTTGGGGGGGCCGCCCTACAATGAGCAGTTCTTC. As protein: CASSQYLGGPPYNEQFF.

The chain links TRBV15 to TRBJ1-2, with 7 bases matching TRBD1. The CDR3 consists of 15 residues. V was clipped by 3 bases and J by 3 bases; unmatched bases: 7. CDR1 and CDR2 from the germline V gene are LNHNV and YYDKDF (reference sequence). This CDR3 is CATSRGGGRYYGYTF. The CDR3 nucleotides read TGTGCCACCAGCAGGGGAGGGGGCAGGTACTATGGCTACACCTTC.